The 29 T cell receptor beta chains below all came from one sample that was sequenced in a study of shared clonotypes between healthy human individuals. Profiling relied on immunoSEQ multiplex PCR, and the TCRdb table lists in-frame clones only, not all of them. The sample has around 620,000 clones, roughly 95% seen once. Naive CD8 cells lacked CD45RO and underwent positive selection for CCR7, leaving out terminally differentiated effector memory CD45RA+ cells. The sequencing sample was made of naive CD8+ T cells sorted from blood. The receptors were sampled from a woman aged 30 to 39 in good health.

The rearrangement uses TRBV27 and TRBJ2-7, with 9 positions matching TRBD2. Trimming at V came to 5 bases and at J to 6 bases, leaving 8 bases not matched to a gene. Germline-derived CDR1 and CDR2 are MNHEY and SMNVEV (reference sequence). The CDR3 has 14 amino acids. In DNA, the CDR3 is TGTGCCAGCAGTGGGACTAGCTGGGGGGCCGAGCAGTACTTC. Translation: CASSGTSWGAEQYF.

The rearrangement joins TRBV2 to TRBJ2-1; perhaps TRBD1 as D (6 bases). The CDR3 has 13 residues. The V gene lost 3 bases and the J gene lost 6 bases, with 9 bases spanning the gap. Germline V gives CDR1 SNHLY, CDR2 FYNNEI. Here the CDR3 DNA reads TGTGCCAGCAGTGACGGACAGATCAATGAGCAGTTCTTC. Translating it yields CASSDGQINEQFF. The variable domain in full, completed from reference TRBV2 and TRBJ2-1, reads EPEVTQTPSHQVTQMGQEVILRCVPISNHLYFYWYRQILGQKVEFLVSFYNNEISEKSEIFDDQFSVERPDGSNFTLKIRSTKLEDSAMYFCASSDGQINEQFFGPGTRLTVL.

The gene calls are TRBV7-9 and TRBJ2-2, with D possibly being TRBD1 (6 bases). V gave up 5 bases and J gave up 0 bases, with 13 bases separating them. The CDR3 extends over 16 amino acids. Looked up from germline, CDR1 is SEHNR and CDR2 is FQNEAQ (reference sequence). The CDR3 region is CASSATGPTNTGELFF. DNA for the CDR3: TGTGCCAGCAGCGCTACAGGGCCCACGAACACCGGGGAGCTGTTTTTT.

The rearrangement joins TRBV28 to TRBJ1-2, with D maybe TRBD1 (6 bases). This CDR3 contains 12 residues. Germline CDR1 is MDHEN and CDR2 is SYDVKM. V lost 8 bases and J 7 bases, leaving 14 bases between the germline ends. Here the CDR3 DNA reads TGTGCCAGCGAGGAGATGGACAGTGGCTACACCTTC. Its protein product is CASEEMDSGYTF.

The gene calls are TRBV15 and TRBJ2-5, with D unclear. The J call may be incorrect, as the DNA end agrees better with TRBJ2-7. This CDR3 spans 14 amino acids. CDR1 is LNHNV and CDR2 is YYDKDF in the germline V gene (reference sequence). The CDR3 DNA reads TGTGCCACCAGCAGAGATGGGGAAGGTTTCGAGCAGTACTTC. It translates to CATSRDGEGFEQYF.

V is TRBV4-1 and J is TRBJ2-1; 7 bases map to TRBD2. With V trimmed by 5 bases and J by 10 bases, 5 bases remained unmatched. The CDR3 sequence is 12 residues long. CDR1 is MGHRA, CDR2 YSYEKL, per germline. CDR3 in DNA: TGCGCCAGCAGCGGGGGGGGAGGAGAGCAGTTCTTC. Translating gives CASSGGGGEQFF.

This sequence joins TRBV5-1 and TRBJ1-1; weak D call: TRBD1 (5 bases). CDR1 and CDR2 from the germline V gene are SGHRS and YFSETQ. Trimming took 5 bases from V and 4 from J, leaving 12 bases between them. This CDR3 spans 13 amino acids. CDR3: CASRPGGSTEAFF. CDR3 nucleotide sequence: TGCGCCAGCAGACCCGGGGGGAGCACTGAAGCTTTCTTT.

The chain combines TRBV27 with TRBJ2-7, with D unclear. This CDR3 contains 13 residues. V lost 6 bases, J lost 9 bases, and 18 bases lay in between. Germline CDR1 MNHEY, CDR2 SMNVEV (reference sequence). The DNA for the CDR3 is TGTGCCAGCAGCCCCGACGACCCTTTGCGGCAGTACTTC. The encoded protein is CASSPDDPLRQYF.

The V call is TRBV7-8, the J call TRBJ2-2; TRBD2 aligns across 7 bases. Looked up from germline, CDR1 is SGHVS and CDR2 is FQNEAQ. This CDR3 has 15 amino acids. With V trimmed by 3 bases and J by 3 bases, 4 bases remained unmatched. CDR3 nucleotide sequence: TGTGCCAGCAGCTTTGGCGGGAGTTACACCGGGGAGCTGTTTTTT. Translated, it gives CASSFGGSYTGELFF. Filled out from reference TRBV7-8 and TRBJ2-2, the complete variable domain reads GAGVSQSPRYKVAKRGQDVALRCDPISGHVSLFWYQQALGQGPEFLTYFQNEAQLDKSGLPSDRFFAERPEGSVSTLKIQRTQQEDSAVYLCASSFGGSYTGELFFGEGSRLTVL.

J is TRBJ2-7 and V is TRBV6-6; 7 bases match TRBD2. The CDR3 totals 16 residues. Germline-derived CDR1 and CDR2 are MNHNY and SVGAGI (reference sequence). V lost 2 bases and J lost 0; bases outside the gene matches: 7. CDR3 DNA: TGTGCCAGCAGTTACGAAGGGGAGGGGTTCTCCTACGAGCAGTACTTC. Translation: CASSYEGEGFSYEQYF.

There are a few counts of this clone. The V call is TRBV27, the J call TRBJ1-2, with TRBD1 matching 8 bases. V dropped 5 bases and J dropped 3; count of bases not matched to a gene: 5. The CDR3 is 14 residues long. Germline assignment: CDR1 MNHEY and CDR2 SMNVEV (reference sequence). The CDR3 bases are TGTGCCAGCAGTGCCTCAGGGGGCTACTATGGCTACACCTTC. Its translation is CASSASGGYYGYTF.

V and J are TRBV28 and TRBJ1-3; the D is unclear. This CDR3 spans 17 amino acids. Germline CDR1 and CDR2: MDHEN and SYDVKM. V lost 0 bases and J lost 0, with 12 bases in between. As DNA, the CDR3 is TGTGCCAGCAGTTTATGGGGAGGAACCAGCTCTGGAAACACCATATATTTT. Amino acids: CASSLWGGTSSGNTIYF.

The J gene is TRBJ2-2, the V gene TRBV15, with 12 nucleotides matching TRBD2. Unmatched junction bases numbered 3, after V lost 4 bases and J lost 0 bases. Looked up from germline, CDR1 is LNHNV and CDR2 is YYDKDF (reference sequence). The CDR3 runs 17 residues. The CDR3 DNA is TGTGCCACCAGCAAGGGACTAGCGGGCTCGAACACCGGGGAGCTGTTTTTT. This codes for CATSKGLAGSNTGELFF.

The chain combines TRBV28 with TRBJ2-5; the D is unclear. Germline V lookup: CDR1 MDHEN, CDR2 SYDVKM. This CDR3 comprises 15 residues. V was trimmed by 3 bases and J by 5 bases, leaving 16 bases between them. The DNA for the CDR3 is TGTGCCAGCAGTTTTAAGGGTGCTGGCTTCGAGACCCAGTACTTC. It encodes CASSFKGAGFETQYF.

The rearrangement uses TRBV7-9 and TRBJ1-1; D remains unclear. The CDR3 sequence is 9 residues long. The germline V gene has CDR1 SEHNR and CDR2 FQNEAQ (reference sequence). The V and J ends lost 5 bases and 7 bases respectively, with 2 bases between them. The CDR3 protein is CASSSEAFF. The CDR3, as DNA: TGTGCCAGCAGCAGTGAAGCTTTCTTT.

The V and J genes are TRBV4-1 and TRBJ1-1, with D hard to call. Germline lookup yields CDR1 MGHRA and CDR2 YSYEKL. The CDR3 has 14 residues. V dropped 1 base and J dropped 5 bases, with 11 bases sitting between them. The CDR3 region is CASSQAFGDTEAFF. CDR3 bases: TGCGCCAGCAGCCAAGCGTTTGGGGATACTGAAGCTTTCTTT.

V and J are TRBV7-9 and TRBJ2-7, with TRBD2 matching over 7 bases. Per germline, CDR1 SEHNR and CDR2 FQNEAQ (reference sequence). Trimming at V came to 7 bases and at J to 2 bases, leaving 5 bases not matched to a gene. The CDR3 is 13 residues long. The CDR3 nucleotides are TGTGCCAGCACCCCGAGCGGGACCTACGAGCAGTACTTC. It yields the protein CASTPSGTYEQYF.

This rearrangement joins TRBV5-6 to TRBJ1-3; a possible D gene is TRBD1 (5 bases). The CDR3 has 15 residues. V lost 3 bases and J 1 base, leaving 11 bases between the germline ends. Germline CDR1 SGHDT, CDR2 YYEEEE. The CDR3 DNA reads TGTGCCAGCAGCTCGGACACCTCTTCTGGAAACACCATATATTTT. It encodes CASSSDTSSGNTIYF.

The rearrangement joins TRBV5-1 to TRBJ2-7; 7 bases match TRBD1. Trimming took 5 bases from V and 5 from J; bases not matched to a gene: 16. The CDR3 has 16 amino acids. Germline CDR1 is SGHRS and CDR2 is YFSETQ. The CDR3, as DNA: TGCGCCAGCAGGACCGGGACAGTGAGAATTTCGGACGAGCAGTACTTC. Protein sequence: CASRTGTVRISDEQYF.

The chain employs TRBV28 and TRBJ2-1, with 7 bases lining up with TRBD2. The CDR3 consists of 16 residues. The trim removed 6 bases at V and 6 bases at J, leaving 14 bases unmatched. Germline CDR1 MDHEN, CDR2 SYDVKM. The CDR3 is CASSPTVRERSNEQFF. Written as DNA, the CDR3 is TGTGCCAGCAGCCCTACTGTGCGGGAGAGAAGCAATGAGCAGTTCTTC.

The chain is built from TRBV4-1 and TRBJ1-1; D not resolved. V was trimmed by 1 base and J by 1 base, leaving 7 bases between them. In germline, CDR1 is MGHRA, CDR2 YSYEKL. This CDR3 contains 14 residues. The CDR3 DNA reads as TGCGCCAGCAGCCAAGGGACCCCGAACACTGAAGCTTTCTTT. Encoded protein: CASSQGTPNTEAFF.

The genes are TRBV11-2 and TRBJ1-1; no reliable D call. The CDR3 runs to 11 residues. In germline, CDR1 is SGHAT, CDR2 FQNNGV. V was shortened by 1 base and J by 8 bases, with 5 bases between the two germline ends. The CDR3 sequence: CASSLGEEAFF. The CDR3 bases are TGTGCCAGCAGCTTAGGAGAAGAAGCTTTCTTT. The variable domain in full, completed from reference TRBV11-2 and TRBJ1-1, reads EAGVAQSPRYKIIEKRQSVAFWCNPISGHATLYWYQQILGQGPKLLIQFQNNGVVDDSQLPKDRFSAERLKGVDSTLKIQPAKLEDSAVYLCASSLGEEAFFGQGTRLTVV.

V usage is TRBV19 and J usage is TRBJ1-2; D is unclear. CDR1 LNHDA and CDR2 SQIVND come from the germline V gene (reference sequence). The CDR3 has 12 residues. Trimming shortened V by 7 bases and J by 2 bases, and 8 bases separated the two germline ends. The CDR3: CASKQGNYGYTF. CDR3 nucleotide sequence: TGTGCCAGTAAACAAGGGAACTATGGCTACACCTTC.

This clone came up once. The same CDR3 is also encoded by other DNA sequences in this sample. The chain has TRBV11-3 and TRBJ2-7; weak D call: TRBD1 (6 bases). From germline, CDR1 is SGHNT and CDR2 YENEEA. The length of the CDR3 is 13 residues. The ends were cut back, 3 bases at V and 3 bases at J, with 9 bases in the middle. DNA for the CDR3: TGTGCCAGCAGCTTTAGGGGGAGCTACGAGCAGTACTTC. As protein: CASSFRGSYEQYF.

The chain recombines TRBV28 with TRBJ2-7; weak D call: TRBD1 (6 bases). In germline, CDR1 is MDHEN, CDR2 SYDVKM. Trimming shortened V by 5 bases and J by 0 bases, and 11 bases separated the two germline ends. This CDR3 is 14 amino acids long. The DNA for the CDR3 is TGTGCCAGCAGTATGGGACACCACTCCTACGAGCAGTACTTC. Its translation: CASSMGHHSYEQYF.

This chain joins TRBV13 and TRBJ2-1; a possible D gene is TRBD2 (5 bases). The germline V and J ends were trimmed by 5 bases and 5 bases, with 10 bases remaining between them. Germline CDR1 reads PRHDT; CDR2 reads FYEKMQ (reference sequence). The CDR3 sequence is 13 residues long. CDR3 nucleotides: TGTGCCAGCAGCCTGAGACTAAACAATGAGCAGTTCTTC. Translating it yields CASSLRLNNEQFF.

J is TRBJ2-1 and V is TRBV28, with D perhaps matching TRBD2 (6 bases). Germline V gene data show CDR1 as MDHEN and CDR2 as SYDVKM. The V end was cut by 7 bases, the J end by 6 bases, with 16 bases between. The CDR3 is 14 amino acids. As DNA, the CDR3 is TGTGCCAGCACCCTCTCGGGAGAGAGCAATGAGCAGTTCTTC. Translating gives CASTLSGESNEQFF.

Only a few counts were recorded for this clone. The CDR3 DNA reads TGTGCCAGCAGCTTAGACCAGTTCCAGCCCCAGCATTTT. Its protein is CASSLDQFQPQHF. The chain is built from TRBV7-6 and TRBJ1-5; D is unresolved. This CDR3 comprises 13 residues. Germline CDR1 is SGHVS and CDR2 is FNYEAQ. V was shortened by 1 base and J by 7 bases, with 8 bases between the two germline ends. The whole variable domain, remainder taken from reference TRBV7-6 and TRBJ1-5, is GAGVSQSPRYKVTKRGQDVALRCDPISGHVSLYWYRQALGQGPEFLTYFNYEAQQDKSGLPNDRFSAERPEGSISTLTIQRTEQRDSAMYRCASSLDQFQPQHFGDGTRLSIL.

Of note for this clone: Different DNA sequences within this sample yield the same CDR3. The chain carries TRBV5-4 and TRBJ1-1, with D unclear. This CDR3 is built from 12 residues. V shed 0 bases and J shed 3 bases, with 3 bases lying between them. CDR1 is SGHNT, CDR2 YYREEE, per germline (reference sequence). The CDR3 sequence is CASSLVDTEAFF. DNA for the CDR3: TGTGCCAGCAGCTTGGTCGACACTGAAGCTTTCTTT.